This passage covers 30 T cell receptor beta chains from one sample sequenced in a study of blood T cell repertoires in COVID-19. The table came from immunoSEQ multiplex PCR; TCRdb's copy has only in-frame clones and leaves some out. The sample yields over 100,000 clones, 91% seen once. The sequencing sample was made of peripheral blood. The receptors here all came from a man between 18 and 29 years old with acute or convalescent COVID-19.

V and J are TRBV3-1 (or the pseudogene TRBV3-2) and TRBJ1-1, with 7 bases matching TRBD1. Germline-derived CDR1 and CDR2 are LGHDT and YNNKEL (reference sequence). The V segment lost 1 base and the J segment 5 bases; nucleotides outside the gene matches: 4. This CDR3 has 14 residues. Written as DNA, the CDR3 is TGTGCCAGCAGCCAAGGACAGGGTCGTACTGAAGCTTTCTTT. Its translation: CASSQGQGRTEAFF.

The J gene is TRBJ1-6, the V gene TRBV19, with 7 nucleotides matching TRBD1. The CDR3 is 11 residues long. Germline lookup yields CDR1 LNHDA and CDR2 SQIVND (reference sequence). The CDR3 bases are TGTGATACAGGGGCTGGTTCACCCCTCCACTTT. Amino acid sequence: CDTGAGSPLHF. Full variable domain (rest looked up from reference TRBV19 and TRBJ1-6): DGGITQSPKYLFRKEGQNVTLSCEQNLNHDAMYWYRQDPGQGLRLIYYSQIVNDFQKGDIAEGYSVSREKKESFPLTVTSAQKNPTAFYLCDTGAGSPLHFGNGTRLTVT.

In its sample, this clone was seen once. This chain joins TRBV18 and TRBJ2-7, with D possibly matching TRBD1 (6 bases). Germline V gene lookup returns CDR1 KGHSH and CDR2 LQKENI. Trimming removed 1 base from V and 0 bases from J, with 16 bases in between. The CDR3 extends over 17 amino acids. The CDR3 sequence is CASSPQGVGDNSYEQYF. The CDR3, as DNA: TGTGCCAGCTCACCACAGGGAGTGGGGGACAACTCCTACGAGCAGTACTTC.

The V gene is TRBV5-1, the J gene TRBJ2-5; 7 bases are a match to TRBD1. CDR3 length equals 14 residues. CDR1 is SGHRS, CDR2 YFSETQ, per germline. V was clipped by 4 bases and J by 4 bases; unmatched bases: 7. In DNA, the CDR3 is TGCGCCAGCAGCCAGAACGCAGGGGGAGAGACCCAGTACTTC. This gives the protein CASSQNAGGETQYF.

The J gene is TRBJ1-6, the V gene TRBV30, with D tentatively TRBD1 (5 bases). In germline, CDR1 is GTSNPN, CDR2 SVGIG (reference sequence). The CDR3 sequence is 14 residues long. V dropped 0 bases and J dropped 6 bases, with 9 bases sitting between them. CDR3 sequence (DNA): TGTGCCTGGAGTGTACACAGGAGTAATTCACCCCTCCACTTT. Its translation: CAWSVHRSNSPLHF.

Only one count was recorded for this clone. The V gene is TRBV6-1, the J gene TRBJ2-1, with 10 bases fitting TRBD2. Germline CDR1 is MNHNS and CDR2 is SASEGT. Unmatched junction bases numbered 15, after V lost 1 base and J lost 0 bases. CDR3 length equals 21 residues. The CDR3 protein is CASSEEELAGAYWSSYNEQFF. The CDR3 DNA is TGTGCCAGCAGTGAAGAGGAGCTAGCGGGAGCCTACTGGAGCTCCTACAATGAGCAGTTCTTC.

This chain joins TRBV3-1 (or the pseudogene TRBV3-2) and TRBJ1-3; D is undetermined. The germline V and J ends were trimmed by 1 base and 0 bases, with 7 bases remaining between them. The CDR3 sequence is 15 residues long. Per germline, CDR1 LGHDT and CDR2 YNNKEL (reference sequence). The CDR3 DNA reads as TGTGCCAGCAGCCAAGGGCGGTACTCTGGAAACACCATATATTTT. This gives the protein CASSQGRYSGNTIYF.

The gene calls are TRBV9 and TRBJ2-1, with 9 bases identical to TRBD2. CDR3 length: 16 amino acids. Germline V lookup: CDR1 SGDLS, CDR2 YYNGEE. The J segment lost 4 bases and the V segment lost 5 bases, leaving 10 bases of the junction unmatched. The CDR3 region is CASSKSLAGVYNEQFF. DNA for the CDR3: TGTGCCAGCAGTAAAAGCTTAGCGGGGGTTTACAATGAGCAGTTCTTC.

This chain links TRBV6-1 with TRBJ2-1; D may be TRBD1 (6 bases). This CDR3 has 14 residues. Germline V lookup: CDR1 MNHNS, CDR2 SASEGT. V shed 0 bases and J shed 3 bases, with 6 bases lying between them. The CDR3 DNA reads as TGTGCCAGCAGTGAAGCAGGGGGCTACAATGAGCAGTTCTTC. Its translation is CASSEAGGYNEQFF.

This chain joins TRBV11-2 and TRBJ2-1; a possible D gene is TRBD2 (7 bases). The CDR3 sequence is 11 residues long. V shed 7 bases and J shed 10 bases, with 11 bases lying between them. The germline V gene encodes CDR1 SGHAT and CDR2 FQNNGV. CDR3 in amino acids: CASKGGYEQFF. CDR3 sequence (DNA): TGTGCCAGCAAGGGGGGGTACGAGCAGTTCTTC.

The chain has TRBV12-5 and TRBJ2-3, with D perhaps matching TRBD1 (5 bases). There are 15 residues in the CDR3. Germline loops: CDR1 LGHNT, CDR2 FRNRAP. V lost 3 bases, J lost 1 base, and 11 bases lay in between. The CDR3 bases are TGTGCTAGTGGTTTTAATTCAGGGCGCACAGATACGCAGTATTTT. Translation gives CASGFNSGRTDTQYF.

The rearrangement links TRBV27 to TRBJ1-1; 9 positions agree with TRBD1. V was pared by 6 bases and J by 11 bases, with 10 bases of the junction left unmatched. The CDR3 contains 13 residues. CDR1 and CDR2 from the germline V gene are MNHEY and SMNVEV (reference sequence). The CDR3 nucleotides read TGTGCCAGCAGATCCGGACAGGGGACGTGGGCTTTCTTT. Its translation: CASRSGQGTWAFF.

The chain employs TRBV29-1 and TRBJ1-6, with a weak D call TRBD1 (6 bases). The length of the CDR3 is 13 residues. Germline loops: CDR1 SQVTM, CDR2 ANQGSEA. V lost 6 bases to trimming and J lost 6 bases, with 12 bases between them. The CDR3 bases are TGCAGCGTACAACAGGGATTTAATTCACCCCTCCACTTT. Translating it yields CSVQQGFNSPLHF.

The chain is built from TRBV2 and TRBJ1-2; D gene unclear. Germline-derived CDR1 and CDR2 are SNHLY and FYNNEI. CDR3 size: 12 residues. Trimming stripped 1 base from V and 8 bases from J, with 8 bases between. The CDR3 here is CASSEGEYGYTF. The CDR3 DNA reads as TGTGCCAGCAGTGAAGGAGAGTACGGCTACACCTTC.

The J gene is TRBJ2-7, the V gene TRBV29-1; 7 bases agree with TRBD2. Germline V CDR1 and CDR2: SQVTM, ANQGSEA. V lost 3 bases and J lost 2; bases outside the gene matches: 7. This CDR3 comprises 14 residues. Written as DNA, the CDR3 is TGCAGCGTTGACAGCGGGAAACCCCCCTACGAGCAGTACTTC. As protein: CSVDSGKPPYEQYF.

The chain recombines TRBV6-5 with TRBJ2-7, with D perhaps matching TRBD2 (6 bases). Germline lookup yields CDR1 MNHEY and CDR2 SVGAGI. Trimming took 5 bases from V and 2 from J, leaving 13 bases between them. CDR3 length: 14 residues. CDR3 sequence: CASSTGTVAYEQYF. The CDR3 region has the DNA TGTGCCAGCAGTACCGGGACTGTTGCCTACGAGCAGTACTTC.

This chain uses TRBV5-1 with TRBJ1-4; 9 positions match TRBD1. CDR1 SGHRS and CDR2 YFSETQ come from the germline V gene. This CDR3 is built from 14 residues. V was pared by 4 bases and J by 5 bases, with 3 bases of the junction left unmatched. The CDR3 sequence: CASSVGQGNEKLFF. The CDR3 nucleotides are TGCGCCAGCAGCGTGGGACAGGGAAATGAAAAACTGTTTTTT.

This rearrangement joins TRBV27 to TRBJ1-5; 7 nucleotides agree with TRBD1. Germline trimming cut 5 bases from V and 6 bases from J; bases unmatched to any gene: 7. From germline, CDR1 is MNHEY and CDR2 SMNVEV (reference sequence). The CDR3 loop spans 14 amino acids. As DNA, the CDR3 is TGTGCCAGCAGTCTGACAGGGAGAGGTCAGCCCCAGCATTTT. This translates into CASSLTGRGQPQHF.

The chain couples TRBV5-1 to TRBJ2-7; 8 bases fit TRBD2. This CDR3 spans 15 amino acids. CDR1 SGHRS and CDR2 YFSETQ come from the germline V gene. The ends lost 2 bases at V and 1 base at J; junction bases unmatched: 5. The CDR3 bases are TGCGCCAGCAGCTTCCTTCGGGAGGGATCCTACGAGCAGTACTTC. This encodes CASSFLREGSYEQYF.

This clone appeared a single time. The chain couples TRBV7-8 to TRBJ2-1; a weak D match, TRBD2 (5 bases). Looked up from germline, CDR1 is SGHVS and CDR2 is FQNEAQ. CDR3 length: 14 amino acids. Trimming pared 5 bases from V and 4 bases from J, leaving 12 bases between. Here the CDR3 DNA reads TGTGCCAGCAGCATAAGCGGTCAATACAATGAGCAGTTCTTC. Translating it yields CASSISGQYNEQFF.

This chain joins TRBV19 and TRBJ2-7, with D perhaps matching TRBD1 (5 bases). The CDR3 consists of 14 residues. Germline CDR1 and CDR2: LNHDA and SQIVND (reference sequence). The V and J ends lost 3 bases and 3 bases respectively, with 12 bases between them. CDR3 nucleotide sequence: TGTGCCAGTAGTATCCGGCAGGGAAGCTACGAGCAGTACTTC. Protein sequence: CASSIRQGSYEQYF.

The V gene is TRBV19, the J gene TRBJ1-3; D is perhaps TRBD1 (5 bases). V was shortened by 6 bases and J by 0 bases, with 18 bases between the two germline ends. This CDR3 region has 17 residues. Germline V lookup: CDR1 LNHDA, CDR2 SQIVND (reference sequence). The CDR3 DNA is TGTGCCAGTAGCCGCCGGGGGGGGGACCTCTCTGGAAACACCATATATTTT. Amino acids: CASSRRGGDLSGNTIYF.

The J gene is TRBJ2-7, the V gene TRBV6-5, with 12 positions matching TRBD2. The CDR3 is 14 residues long. J was trimmed by 1 base and V by 9 bases; bases with no gene match: 4. The V gene's germline CDR1 is MNHEY and CDR2 SVGAGI. The CDR3 loop is CASRLAGESYEQYF. Written as DNA, the CDR3 is TGTGCCAGTAGACTAGCGGGGGAATCCTACGAGCAGTACTTC.

V gene TRBV20-1 combines with J gene TRBJ2-7, with D possibly TRBD2 on 6 matching bases. Between the trimmed V and J ends, which lost 3 bases and 5 bases, there was a span of 17 bases. Germline V gene lookup returns CDR1 DFQATT and CDR2 SNEGSKA (reference sequence). The CDR3 extends over 14 amino acids. The CDR3 bases are TGCAGTGCTAGTTTGCGCCGGACTACCCACGAGCAGTACTTC. Protein product: CSASLRRTTHEQYF.

V is TRBV6-1 and J is TRBJ1-2, with TRBD1 matching over 9 bases. CDR3 size: 17 residues. J was trimmed by 4 bases and V by 2 bases; bases with no gene match: 11. Germline V gene sequence: CDR1 MNHNS, CDR2 SASEGT. CDR3 amino acids: CASSEMTGGFDFYGYTF. In nucleotides, the CDR3 is TGTGCCAGCAGTGAAATGACAGGGGGGTTCGACTTCTATGGCTACACCTTC.

The V call is TRBV11-2, the J call TRBJ2-2; D perhaps matches TRBD1 (5 bases). V was shortened by 6 bases and J by 7 bases, with 15 bases between the two germline ends. The CDR3 runs 14 residues. The V gene's germline CDR1 is SGHAT and CDR2 FQNNGV. DNA for the CDR3: TGTGCCAGCAGATCATCAGGGTTGTTCGGGGAGCTGTTTTTT. Its protein is CASRSSGLFGELFF.

This clone was counted a single time. The CDR3 spells CASSPSGDEQYF. The CDR3 DNA reads as TGTGCCAGCTCACCATCCGGGGACGAGCAGTACTTC. The genes are TRBV18 and TRBJ2-7; weak D call: TRBD2 (5 bases). The length of the CDR3 is 12 residues. The germline V gene has CDR1 KGHSH and CDR2 LQKENI. V dropped 2 bases and J dropped 5 bases, with 7 bases sitting between them.

This clone occurred once. The genes are TRBV7-2 and TRBJ1-2; no clear D. The germline V gene has CDR1 SGHTA and CDR2 FQGNSA. The CDR3 covers 13 residues. V lost 3 bases and J 2 bases, leaving 7 bases between the germline ends. This CDR3 reads CASSFDGNYGYTF. CDR3 bases: TGTGCCAGCAGCTTCGACGGGAACTATGGCTACACCTTC.

This chain joins TRBV7-9 and TRBJ2-7, with a possible D match to TRBD2 (7 bases). V was clipped by 5 bases and J by 3 bases, with 14 bases between them. Germline V gives CDR1 SEHNR, CDR2 FQNEAQ (reference sequence). The CDR3 consists of 14 residues. The CDR3 DNA sequence: TGTGCCAGCAGCCCGAGGGGGGGTCACTACGAGCAGTACTTC. Encoded protein: CASSPRGGHYEQYF. Together with reference TRBV7-9 and TRBJ2-7, the CDR3 gives the full variable domain: DTGVSQNPRHKITKRGQNVTFRCDPISEHNRLYWYRQTLGQGPEFLTYFQNEAQLEKSRLLSDRFSAERPKGSFSTLEIQRTEQGDSAMYLCASSPRGGHYEQYFGPGTRLTVT.

CDR3 in amino acids: CASSRFTSGGYEQYF. The CDR3 DNA reads TGCGCCAGCAGCCGCTTCACTAGCGGGGGGTACGAGCAGTACTTC. The V call is TRBV4-1, the J call TRBJ2-7, with 12 bases identical to TRBD2. This CDR3 region has 15 residues. Germline CDR1 is MGHRA and CDR2 is YSYEKL. With V trimmed by 4 bases and J by 4 bases, 5 bases remained unmatched.